This T cell receptor (beta chain) was identified during a study of regulatory T cells. The study, taken as a whole, reports: Skewed V and J usage and few unique V-J pairs marked patient repertoires, most in Tregs. Patient CD8+ T cells trended nonsignificantly toward lower Shannon entropy than control CD8+ cells.

The PCR used 52 TRBV and 13 TRBJ primers. Measured with immunoSEQ multiplex PCR; TCRdb has only the in-frame clones, and not every one. The profile shows about 5,800 clones, approximately 80% of them singletons. On this clone itself: Its target is not known.

All CD3G-deficient patients showed autoimmunity, more severe in two. The receptor's source is a child aged 5-17 years with CD3G deficiency. Sequencing used CD8+ T cells sorted from blood.

This CDR3 is CASSEVGGDEQYF. The CDR3 nucleotides read TGTGCCAGCAGTGAAGTAGGGGGCGACGAGCAGTACTTC. The rearrangement uses TRBV6-1 and TRBJ2-7, with 7 nucleotides matching TRBD1. Germline V gene lookup returns CDR1 MNHNS and CDR2 SASEGT. This CDR3 has 13 amino acids. The trim removed 1 base at V and 5 bases at J, leaving 2 bases unmatched.